Below are 13 T cell receptor beta chains sequenced from a single sample in a study of T cell repertoires in cytomegalovirus infection. TCRdb ran MiXCR on the reads and lists one entry per CDR3 protein. The sample includes 700,000 to 850,000 distinct CDR3 sequences, 32% of them seen just once. Their antigen targets remain unknown. The sequenced sample was cultured CD8+ T cells from PBMCs, obtained from culture after CMV antigen stimulation. Receptors originate from a human donor in good health (CMV status not recorded). Some clones in this sample may be carry-over from other donors' samples.

There are a few counts of this clonotype. The chain joins TRBV24-1 to TRBJ1-2; TRBD1 aligns across 7 bases. The germline CDR1 and CDR2 sequences are KGHDR and SFDVKD. Trimming removed 0 bases from V and 10 bases from J; junction bases left unmatched: 13. The CDR3 length is 16 residues. The CDR3 loop reads CATSDLYPGGPGAYTF. The CDR3 DNA reads TGTGCCACCAGTGATTTGTACCCAGGGGGGCCTGGTGCCTACACCTTC.

This clonotype was recorded a few times. The chain is built from TRBV7-2 and TRBJ1-6, with TRBD1 matching 8 bases. The germline V gene encodes CDR1 SGHTA and CDR2 FQGNSA. This CDR3 has 17 residues. J was trimmed by 8 bases and V by 4 bases; bases with no gene match: 13. The DNA of the CDR3 is TGTGCCAGCAGCTCCCCAGGGGGCGTCAAAAAGGATTCACCCCTCCACTTT. Translating it yields CASSSPGGVKKDSPLHF.

The CDR3 spells CATSRDEGYTF. CDR3 nucleotides: TGTGCCACCAGCAGAGATGAAGGCTACACCTTC. This rearrangement joins TRBV15 to TRBJ1-2, with no clear D. Trimming took off 0 bases at V and 8 bases at J, with 4 bases between the two ends. CDR1 is LNHNV and CDR2 is YYDKDF in the germline V gene (reference sequence). The CDR3 covers 11 residues.

V usage is TRBV27 and J usage is TRBJ2-1; D possibly corresponds to TRBD2 (6 bases). Deletions cut 1 base from V and 6 bases from J, with 7 bases between. Germline CDR1 MNHEY, CDR2 SMNVEV (reference sequence). CDR3 size: 13 residues. CDR3 DNA sequence: TGTGCCAGCAGTTTATTGACTAGCAATGAGCAGTTCTTC. Its protein is CASSLLTSNEQFF.

This clonotype appeared a few times. This chain links TRBV6-6 with TRBJ2-7, with D possibly TRBD1 on 5 matching bases. The CDR3 loop spans 15 amino acids. Per the germline V gene, CDR1 is MNHNY and CDR2 is SVGAGI (reference sequence). Trimming shortened V by 0 bases and J by 1 base, and 10 bases separated the two germline ends. Here the CDR3 DNA reads TGTGCCAGCAGTTACTCGACAGTGCAGTCCTACGAGCAGTACTTC. Translating it yields CASSYSTVQSYEQYF.

The chain combines TRBV11-2 with TRBJ1-1; D is unclear. CDR3 length equals 16 residues. Trimming shortened V by 2 bases and J by 4 bases, and 17 bases separated the two germline ends. Germline CDR1 is SGHAT and CDR2 is FQNNGV. The CDR3 nucleotides are TGTGCCAGCAGCTTATGGTCTAAGGAGTTGGTCACTGAAGCTTTCTTT. Translated: CASSLWSKELVTEAFF.

The rearrangement uses TRBV19 and TRBJ1-1, with 8 nucleotides matching TRBD1. Per germline, CDR1 LNHDA and CDR2 SQIVND (reference sequence). V dropped 7 bases and J dropped 5; count of bases not matched to a gene: 9. The CDR3 length is 14 residues. The CDR3 DNA reads as TGTGCCAGTAACAGGGGGGGCCATAGTACTGAAGCTTTCTTT. Protein: CASNRGGHSTEAFF.

This chain uses TRBV27 with TRBJ2-3; TRBD1 agrees at 10 bases. The CDR3 is made up of 16 amino acids. V was clipped by 4 bases and J by 2 bases; unmatched bases: 6. Germline lookup yields CDR1 MNHEY and CDR2 SMNVEV (reference sequence). The CDR3 DNA reads as TGTGCCAGCAGTTACCTGGGACAGGGGCCCACAGATACGCAGTATTTT. Its protein is CASSYLGQGPTDTQYF.

This clonotype was counted a few times. This chain joins TRBV12-3 or TRBV12-4 and TRBJ1-4; TRBD1 agrees at 8 bases. This CDR3 region has 19 residues. Trimming at V came to 3 bases and at J to 0 bases, leaving 12 bases not matched to a gene. CDR3 residues: CASSFGGVTGAATNEKLFF. DNA of the CDR3: TGTGCCAGCAGTTTTGGGGGGGTGACAGGGGCTGCAACTAATGAAAAACTGTTTTTT.

This clonotype was observed a few times. The V call is TRBV20-1, the J call TRBJ2-7; no clear D. CDR1 and CDR2 from the germline V gene are DFQATT and SNEGSKA (reference sequence). With 6 bases removed from V and 6 bases from J, the gap between germline ends came to 12 bases. The CDR3 sequence is 11 residues long. CDR3 protein: CSAPALGEQYV. As DNA, the CDR3 is TGCAGTGCCCCGGCCCTGGGCGAGCAGTACGTC.

This clonotype was observed a single time. This rearrangement joins TRBV5-1 to TRBJ2-3, with 7 bases aligning to TRBD1. CDR1 is SGHRS and CDR2 is YFSETQ in the germline V gene. CDR3 size: 16 residues. V trimming: 3 bases; J trimming: 2 bases; junction bases outside the gene matches: 9. The DNA for the CDR3 is TGCGCCAGCAGCTCTCCCGGGACAGAGATCACAGATACGCAGTATTTT. This codes for CASSSPGTEITDTQYF.

On this clonotype itself: This clone may be a read error of a much larger clone one base away. This chain joins TRBV7-6 and TRBJ1-4, with unresolved D. In germline, CDR1 is SGHVS, CDR2 FNYEAQ. The CDR3 totals 16 residues. The CDR3 region is CANSRRHYSTNEKLFF. For the CDR3, the DNA is TGTGCCAACAGCCGACGACACTACTCAACTAATGAAAAACTGTTTTTT.

This clonotype came up a few times. The genes are TRBV6-5 and TRBJ1-1, with D unclear. V lost 7 bases and J lost 9, with 18 bases in between. CDR3 length: 13 amino acids. CDR1 and CDR2 (germline): MNHEY, SVGAGI. The CDR3 reads CASTPGFGSKAFF. Here the CDR3 DNA reads TGTGCCAGCACCCCCGGATTTGGGTCCAAAGCTTTCTTT.